This record covers a single TCR beta chain. The target antigen is unknown. The sample belongs to a study of T cells after yellow fever vaccination. Study-wide context: Libraries from low-cell-number fractions were prepared with the SMART-Seq v4 Ultra Low Input RNA kit. Notes on the study in general: Compared with primary, the secondary response was weaker and peaked at day 5, not 15. The booster saw the reappearance of most primary-vaccination clones (roughly 96% CD4, around 88% CD8).

UMIs were added to TCR cDNA along with a universal primer site when it was made by 5'RACE template switching. TCRdb itself ran the 5' RACE reads through MiXCR, one entry per CDR3 protein. The sample carries about 340,000 distinct CDR3 sequences, approximately 4% recorded once. The germline CDR1 and CDR2 sequences are SNHLY and FYNNEI. The CDR3 has 13 amino acids. With 8 bases removed from V and 5 bases from J, the gap between germline ends came to 13 bases. J is TRBJ2-1 and V is TRBV2; D possibly corresponds to TRBD2 (6 bases). This receptor was obtained from a man younger than 35 who received the YFV17D yellow fever vaccine. Source: PBMCs, taken 5 days after the yellow fever booster vaccination. This CDR3 reads CASGAGLDNEQFF. In DNA, the CDR3 is TGTGCCAGCGGGGCGGGGTTGGACAATGAGCAGTTCTTC.